This section outlines one T cell receptor beta chain sequence together with its context. The data belong to a study of blood T cell repertoires in COVID-19. For the study at large: Samples of COVID-19 (acute and convalescent) were obtained from the United States, Italy and Spain. T cells, B-cell-depleted T cells, or PBMCs provided the cDNA or gDNA that served as material.

Source study methods: Reference gene primer amplification in the assay estimated nucleated cell counts. Libraries were prepared by immunoSEQ multiplex PCR; TCRdb keeps only in-frame clonotypes and omits some of them. The DNA was the basis for D and trimming; V, J and clone size are from that table. Found here are 63,000 or so clones, roughly four fifths of them singletons; the top ten hold just over 40%. This CDR3 spans 13 amino acids. Between the trimmed V and J ends, which lost 1 base and 5 bases, there was a span of 8 bases. CDR1 SGHVS and CDR2 FQNEAQ come from the germline V gene. V and J are TRBV7-8 and TRBJ2-5; D gene uncertain. The sequenced material came from peripheral blood. The origin of this receptor is a human donor in a cohort sampled during active COVID-19. CDR3 loop: CASSLGFRETQYF. CDR3 DNA: TGTGCCAGCAGCTTAGGTTTTCGGGAGACCCAGTACTTC.